The source of this T cell receptor beta chain is a study of long-term antiretroviral therapy in people with HIV. It was version v3.0 of the immunoSEQ assay that was run at survey level. TCRdb's copy holds only in-frame clones and misses some; the assay was immunoSEQ multiplex PCR. Here the sample spans around 23,000 clones, roughly 86% being singletons. Notes on this clone: Its antigen is as yet unknown.

Study-wide findings and caveats: Increased diversity was seen after ART, yet it remained lower than in transplant donor controls. Clonal populations expanded prior to ART predominated within the repertoire at all time points. In the period from about 2004 to 2018, blood was collected, possibly under older ART regimens.

Per donor, a minimum of one pre-ART and a minimum of two post-ART PBMC samples were available. This CDR3 spans 17 amino acids. The V gene lost 5 bases and the J gene lost 3 bases, with 22 bases spanning the gap. Per germline, CDR1 SGHAT and CDR2 FQNNGV. The sample was unsorted PBMCs, taken 4.4 years after starting antiretroviral therapy. The receptor's source is a man under 40 with HIV. V and J are TRBV11-2 and TRBJ1-1; D may be TRBD1 (5 bases). Written as DNA, the CDR3 is TGTGCCAGCAGCCAACCGGTTGAGGGGCGAAGGGACACTGAAGCTTTCTTT. The encoded protein is CASSQPVEGRRDTEAFF.